This T cell receptor (beta chain) originates from a study of lymphopenia after photon versus proton radiotherapy. Assay: immunoSEQ multiplex PCR; the TCRdb copy retains only in-frame clones and omits some. Among 25,000 to 30,000 clones listed, 81% were seen once. A few counts support this clone. Sequenced here: peripheral blood, sampled from a patient treated with photon-based radiotherapy. This clonotype was sampled from a man aged 45-65 years with gastric cancer.

CDR3 sequence (DNA): TGTGCCAGCAGTGAAGCCCTACTCCTAGCCAAAAACATTCAGTACTTC. This codes for CASSEALLLAKNIQYF. This chain uses TRBV2 with TRBJ2-4; D is unresolved. With 0 bases removed from V and 0 bases from J, the gap between germline ends came to 9 bases. Germline V gene sequence: CDR1 SNHLY, CDR2 FYNNEI. This CDR3 spans 16 amino acids.